This T cell receptor beta chain appears in the sequencing data of a study of response to subunit inactivated influenza vaccine. CDR1 and CDR2 from the germline V gene are SGHDT and YYEEEE. The CDR3 totals 14 residues. V was clipped by 2 bases and J by 2 bases; unmatched bases: 3. MiXCR, run by TCRdb on the RT-PCR reads, gives a single entry per CDR3 protein. Of roughly 620,000 distinct CDR3 sequences detected, approximately 10% appear once; the ten largest clones hold more than 9.5%. This clonotype was seen a handful of times. Another study also made use of these data, one on T cells expressing NK-cell markers. That publication notes: What made the TCR beta cDNA was 5'RACE template switching with UMIs. It was sorted CD3+CD56+NKG2C+, CD3+CD56+NKG2C- and CD3+CD56-NKG2C+ T cells that supplied the TCR beta repertoires. There were several donors in whom these clonotypes also led the CD3+CD56-NKG2C+ fraction.

This receptor was obtained from a man in his fifties or sixties who received an inactivated influenza vaccine. The gene calls are TRBV5-6 and TRBJ1-2; 7 bases line up with TRBD1. Sequenced here: PBMCs from blood, sampled on the day of vaccination. CDR3 in DNA: TGTGCCAGCAGCTTCCAGGGGGGCAACTATGGCTACACCTTC. This encodes CASSFQGGNYGYTF.